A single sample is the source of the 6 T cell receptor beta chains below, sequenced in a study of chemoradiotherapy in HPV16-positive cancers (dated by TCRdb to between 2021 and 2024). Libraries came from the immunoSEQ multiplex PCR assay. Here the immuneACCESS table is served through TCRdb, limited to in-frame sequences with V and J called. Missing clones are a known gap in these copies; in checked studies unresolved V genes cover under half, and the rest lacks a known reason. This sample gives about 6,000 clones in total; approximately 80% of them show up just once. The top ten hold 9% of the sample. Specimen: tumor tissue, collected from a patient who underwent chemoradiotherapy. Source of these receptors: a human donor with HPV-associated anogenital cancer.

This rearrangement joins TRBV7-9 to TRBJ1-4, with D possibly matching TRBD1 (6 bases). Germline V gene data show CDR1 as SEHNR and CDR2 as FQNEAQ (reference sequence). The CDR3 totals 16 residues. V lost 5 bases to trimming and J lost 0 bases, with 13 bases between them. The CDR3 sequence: CASSIRTAATNEKLFF. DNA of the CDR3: TGTGCCAGCAGCATTAGGACAGCAGCAACTAATGAAAAACTGTTTTTT.

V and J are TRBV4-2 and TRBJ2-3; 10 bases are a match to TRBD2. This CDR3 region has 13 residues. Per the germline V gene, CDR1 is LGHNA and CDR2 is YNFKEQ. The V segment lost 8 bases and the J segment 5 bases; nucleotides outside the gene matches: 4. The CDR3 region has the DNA TGTGCCAGCGAAGCGGGGGGGGAAGATACGCAGTATTTT. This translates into CASEAGGEDTQYF.

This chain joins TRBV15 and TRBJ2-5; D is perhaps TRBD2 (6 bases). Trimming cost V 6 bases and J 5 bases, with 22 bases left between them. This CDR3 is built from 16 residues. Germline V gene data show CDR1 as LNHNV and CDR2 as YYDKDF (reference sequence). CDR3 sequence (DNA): TGTGCCACCAGGAGTTCATTAGCGGCGGGCACGGAGACCCAGTACTTC. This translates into CATRSSLAAGTETQYF.

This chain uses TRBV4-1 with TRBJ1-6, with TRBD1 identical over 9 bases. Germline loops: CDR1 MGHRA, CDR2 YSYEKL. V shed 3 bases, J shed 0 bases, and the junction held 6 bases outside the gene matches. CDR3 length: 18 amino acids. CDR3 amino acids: CASSQGQGFSSYNSPLHF. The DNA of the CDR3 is TGCGCCAGCAGCCAGGGACAGGGTTTCAGCTCCTATAATTCACCCCTCCACTTT.

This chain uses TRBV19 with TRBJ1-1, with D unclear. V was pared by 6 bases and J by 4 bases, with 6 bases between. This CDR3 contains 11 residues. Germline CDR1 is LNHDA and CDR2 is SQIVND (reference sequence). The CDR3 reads CASRVFTEAFF. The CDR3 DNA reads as TGTGCCAGTAGGGTGTTCACTGAAGCTTTCTTT. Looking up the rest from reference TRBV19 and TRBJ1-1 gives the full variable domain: DGGITQSPKYLFRKEGQNVTLSCEQNLNHDAMYWYRQDPGQGLRLIYYSQIVNDFQKGDIAEGYSVSREKKESFPLTVTSAQKNPTAFYLCASRVFTEAFFGQGTRLTVV.

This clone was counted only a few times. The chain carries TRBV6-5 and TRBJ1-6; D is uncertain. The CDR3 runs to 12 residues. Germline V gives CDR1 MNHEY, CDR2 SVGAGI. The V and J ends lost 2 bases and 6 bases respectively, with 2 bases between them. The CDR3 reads CASSYVNSPLHF. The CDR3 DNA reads TGTGCCAGCAGTTACGTTAATTCACCCCTCCACTTT.